These T cell receptor beta chains were read from a single sample in a study of T cells in Graves' hyperthyroidism and ophthalmopathy. TCRdb analysed the multiplex PCR reads with MiXCR anew, one entry per CDR3 protein. The table includes hundreds of thousands of distinct CDR3 sequences, about 45% detected once. Sequencing used peripheral blood or thyroid tissue (not recorded which). The source is an adult man with Graves' disease, either hyperthyroidism or ophthalmopathy (not recorded which). Each CDR3 is given with its conserved first and last residue. Size is omitted from some rows. Given values are once, few, many or a class for expanded clones.

clone_size | v_call | cdr3_aa
NA | TRBV7-9 | CASSQDTRVNTEAFF
few | TRBV19 | CASSITGGQRTGELFF
NA | TRBV10-3 | CAISESTGPGGYTF
NA | TRBV20-1 | CSARPRTAHQPQHF
NA | TRBV6-5 | CAISYDRTSNEKLFF
few | TRBV20-1 | CSASGTVNQPQHF
many | TRBV20-1 | CSASVSSGRAAETQYF
few | TRBV7-8 | CASSLEQLQETQYF
NA | TRBV15 | CATSRGDRGEETQYF
NA | TRBV10-3 | CASMFGWARSFYEQYF
NA | TRBV2 | CASSDQATREQYF
NA | TRBV7-6 | CASSFTGPNRFYSNQPQHF
NA | TRBV7-9 | CASQQDPNTEAFF
many | TRBV19 | CASTRDSYQPQHF
once | TRBV10-3 | CAVSARGSPTGELFF
NA | TRBV5-8 | CASSGGTSGSIAQETQYF